This T cell receptor beta chain was captured by sequencing in a study of shared clonotypes between healthy human individuals. Overall study results and limits: Shared clonotypes: 4.5% to 6% naive CD4, 3% to 3.5% naive CD8, roughly 2.2% memory CD4, under 0.5% memory CD8.

Donors were healthy HIV-negative adults without recently reported acute infections or vaccinations. The investigators split CD4+ cells into a CD45RA+ naive subset and a CD45RA-negative memory subset. This CDR3 has 16 amino acids. Unmatched junction bases numbered 8, after V lost 2 bases and J lost 1 base. Germline V gene data show CDR1 as KGHSH and CDR2 as LQKENI. At deep level, the assay was performed. The repertoire was sequenced with immunoSEQ multiplex PCR; TCRdb's copy has only in-frame clones and lacks some. The table has about 1 million clones, 65% to 75% seen once. This clone was picked up a small number of times. As yet, its antigen is unknown.

The sequence was obtained from a man in his late teens or twenties in good health. Sequenced material: memory CD4+ T cells sorted from blood. Subset meaning: CD45RA-negative fraction. V and J are TRBV18 and TRBJ2-7; TRBD2 agrees at 7 bases. CDR3: CASSPAGGLSSYEQYF. The DNA for the CDR3 is TGTGCCAGCTCACCAGCCGGGGGGTTGTCTTCCTACGAGCAGTACTTC.